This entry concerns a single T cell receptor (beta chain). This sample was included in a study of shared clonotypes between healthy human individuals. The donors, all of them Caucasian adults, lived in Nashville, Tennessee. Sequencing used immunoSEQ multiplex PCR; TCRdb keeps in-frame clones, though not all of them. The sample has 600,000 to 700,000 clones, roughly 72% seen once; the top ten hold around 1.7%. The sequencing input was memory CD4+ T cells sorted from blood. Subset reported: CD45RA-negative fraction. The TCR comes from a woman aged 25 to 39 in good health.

The CDR3 DNA reads TGTGCCAGCAGCCCCCCTGGACAGGGCCCTAATGAAAAACTGTTTTTT. It translates to CASSPPGQGPNEKLFF. The V call is TRBV6-6, the J call TRBJ1-4; TRBD1 agrees at 8 bases. Germline CDR1 MNHNY, CDR2 SVGAGI (reference sequence). The V and J ends lost 6 bases and 3 bases, in that order; junction bases with no gene match: 9. The CDR3 sequence is 16 residues long.